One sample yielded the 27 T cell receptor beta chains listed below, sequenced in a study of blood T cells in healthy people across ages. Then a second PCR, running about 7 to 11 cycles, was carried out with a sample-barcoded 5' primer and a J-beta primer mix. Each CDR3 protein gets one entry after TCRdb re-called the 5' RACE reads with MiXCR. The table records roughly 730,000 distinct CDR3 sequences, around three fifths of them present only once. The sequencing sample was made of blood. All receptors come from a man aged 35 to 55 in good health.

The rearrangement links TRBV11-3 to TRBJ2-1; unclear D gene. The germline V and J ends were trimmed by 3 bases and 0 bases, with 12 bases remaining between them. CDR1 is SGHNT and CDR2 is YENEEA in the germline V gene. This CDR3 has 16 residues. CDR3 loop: CASSFSGLSSYNEQFF. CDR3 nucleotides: TGTGCCAGCAGCTTCTCGGGTCTCAGCTCCTACAATGAGCAGTTCTTC.

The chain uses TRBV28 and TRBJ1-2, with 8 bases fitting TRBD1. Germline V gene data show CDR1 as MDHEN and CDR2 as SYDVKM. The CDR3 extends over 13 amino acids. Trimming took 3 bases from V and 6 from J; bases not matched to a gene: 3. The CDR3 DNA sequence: TGTGCCAGCAGTTTCAGGGGGCTGGATGGCTACACCTTC. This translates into CASSFRGLDGYTF.

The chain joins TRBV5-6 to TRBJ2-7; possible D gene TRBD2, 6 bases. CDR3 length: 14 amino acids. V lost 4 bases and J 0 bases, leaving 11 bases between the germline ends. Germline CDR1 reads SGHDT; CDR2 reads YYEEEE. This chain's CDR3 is CASSTGGGSYEQYF. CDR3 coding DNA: TGTGCCAGCAGCACCGGGGGAGGCTCCTACGAGCAGTACTTC.

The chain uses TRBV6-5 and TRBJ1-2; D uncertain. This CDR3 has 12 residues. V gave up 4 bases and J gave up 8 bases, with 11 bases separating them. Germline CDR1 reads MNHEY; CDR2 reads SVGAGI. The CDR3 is CASSSQYNGYTF. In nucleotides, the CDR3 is TGTGCCAGCAGTTCCCAGTACAACGGCTACACCTTC.

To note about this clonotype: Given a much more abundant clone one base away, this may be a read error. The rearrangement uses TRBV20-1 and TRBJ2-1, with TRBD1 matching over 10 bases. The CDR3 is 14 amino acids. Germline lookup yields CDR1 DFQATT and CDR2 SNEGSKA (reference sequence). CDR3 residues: CSARPGTGVNGQFF. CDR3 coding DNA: TGCAGTGCTCGTCCCGGGACAGGGGTCAATGGGCAGTTCTTC.

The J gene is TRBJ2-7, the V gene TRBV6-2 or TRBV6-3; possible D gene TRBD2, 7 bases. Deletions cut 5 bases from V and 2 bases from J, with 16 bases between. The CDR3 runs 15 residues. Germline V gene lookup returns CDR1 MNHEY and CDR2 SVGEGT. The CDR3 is CASSRGQAGPYEQYF. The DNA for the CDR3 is TGTGCCAGCAGTAGGGGACAAGCGGGACCCTACGAGCAGTACTTC.

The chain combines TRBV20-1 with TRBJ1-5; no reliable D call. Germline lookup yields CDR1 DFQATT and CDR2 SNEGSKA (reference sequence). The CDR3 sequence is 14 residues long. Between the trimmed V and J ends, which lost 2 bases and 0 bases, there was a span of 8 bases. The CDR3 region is CSARLEGSNQPQHF. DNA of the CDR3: TGCAGTGCTAGATTGGAGGGTAGCAATCAGCCCCAGCATTTT.

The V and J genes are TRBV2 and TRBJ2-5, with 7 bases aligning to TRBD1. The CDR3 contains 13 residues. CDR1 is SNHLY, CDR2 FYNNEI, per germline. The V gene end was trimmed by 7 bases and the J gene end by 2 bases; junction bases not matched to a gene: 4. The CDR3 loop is CASTRDRQETQYF. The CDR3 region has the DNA TGTGCCAGCACTCGGGACAGACAAGAGACCCAGTACTTC.

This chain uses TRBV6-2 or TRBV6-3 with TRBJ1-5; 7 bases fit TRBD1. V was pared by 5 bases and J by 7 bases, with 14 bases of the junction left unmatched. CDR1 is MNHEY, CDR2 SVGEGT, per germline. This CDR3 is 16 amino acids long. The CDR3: CASSTPPGQSKQPQHF. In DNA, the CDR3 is TGTGCCAGCAGTACTCCCCCGGGACAGTCGAAACAGCCCCAGCATTTT.

The CDR3 spells CAISRGDRGPEETQYF. The CDR3 DNA reads as TGTGCCATCAGCAGAGGGGACAGGGGGCCCGAAGAGACCCAGTACTTC. The chain combines TRBV10-3 with TRBJ2-7, with 12 bases fitting TRBD1. The J call may be wrong; the DNA end is better matched by TRBJ2-5. CDR3 length: 16 residues. The V gene's germline CDR1 is ENHRY and CDR2 SYGVKD.

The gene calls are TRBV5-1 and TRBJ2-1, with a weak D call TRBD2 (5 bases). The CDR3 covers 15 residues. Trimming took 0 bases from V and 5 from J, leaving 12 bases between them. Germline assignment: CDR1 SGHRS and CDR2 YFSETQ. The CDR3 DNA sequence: TGCGCCAGCAGCTTGGAAAGCGGATCCCACAATGAGCAGTTCTTC. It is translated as CASSLESGSHNEQFF.

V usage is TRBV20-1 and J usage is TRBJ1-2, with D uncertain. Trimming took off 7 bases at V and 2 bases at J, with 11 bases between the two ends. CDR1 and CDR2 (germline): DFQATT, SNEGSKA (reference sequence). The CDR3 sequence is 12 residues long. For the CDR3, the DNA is TGCAGTGGTATTGAATCCAACTATGGCTACACCTTC. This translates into CSGIESNYGYTF.

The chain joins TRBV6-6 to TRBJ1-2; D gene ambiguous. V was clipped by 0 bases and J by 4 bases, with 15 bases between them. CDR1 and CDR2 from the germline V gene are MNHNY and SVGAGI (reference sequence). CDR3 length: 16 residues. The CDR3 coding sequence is TGTGCCAGCAGTTACTCGACAAAGCGATGGGGCTATGGCTACACCTTC. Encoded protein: CASSYSTKRWGYGYTF.

CDR3 nucleotides: TGCGCCAGCAGCTGGGGAAGCGGGAGGATCGGGGACATTACGTACAATGAGCAGTACTTC. This sequence encodes CASSWGSGRIGDITYNEQYF. The chain joins TRBV5-1 to TRBJ2-7, with 9 nucleotides matching TRBD2. The germline V gene encodes CDR1 SGHRS and CDR2 YFSETQ. V dropped 3 bases and J dropped 7; count of bases not matched to a gene: 26. The CDR3 extends over 20 amino acids.

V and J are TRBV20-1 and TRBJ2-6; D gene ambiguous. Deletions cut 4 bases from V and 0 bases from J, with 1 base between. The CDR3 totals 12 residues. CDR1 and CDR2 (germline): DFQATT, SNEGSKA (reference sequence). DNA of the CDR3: TGCAGTGCTACCTCTGGGGCCAACGTCCTGACTTTC. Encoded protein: CSATSGANVLTF.

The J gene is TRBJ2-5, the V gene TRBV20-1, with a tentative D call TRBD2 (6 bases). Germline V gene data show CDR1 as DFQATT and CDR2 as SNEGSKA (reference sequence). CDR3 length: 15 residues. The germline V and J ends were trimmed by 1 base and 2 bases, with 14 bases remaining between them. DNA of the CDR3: TGCAGTGCTAGAGTGGCTAGCGTTAAACAAGAGACCCAGTACTTC. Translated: CSARVASVKQETQYF.

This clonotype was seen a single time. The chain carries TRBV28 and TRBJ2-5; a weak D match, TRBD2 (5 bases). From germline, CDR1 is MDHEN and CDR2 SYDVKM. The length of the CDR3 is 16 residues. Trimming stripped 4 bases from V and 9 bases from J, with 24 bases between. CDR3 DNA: TGTGCCAGCAGTTCCAAACTAGAACCAGTGGCCGAGGCCCAGTACTTC. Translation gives CASSSKLEPVAEAQYF. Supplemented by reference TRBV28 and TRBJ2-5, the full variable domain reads DVKVTQSSRYLVKRTGEKVFLECVQDMDHENMFWYRQDPGLGLRLIYFSYDVKMKEKGDIPEGYSVSREKKERFSLILESASTNQTSMYLCASSSKLEPVAEAQYFGPGTRLLVL.

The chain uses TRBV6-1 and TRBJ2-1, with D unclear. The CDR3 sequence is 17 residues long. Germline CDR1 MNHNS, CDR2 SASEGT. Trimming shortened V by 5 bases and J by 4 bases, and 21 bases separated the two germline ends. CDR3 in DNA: TGTGCCAGCAGTCGCCTCGTCGAAACCGGGCGATACAATGAGCAGTTCTTC. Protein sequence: CASSRLVETGRYNEQFF.

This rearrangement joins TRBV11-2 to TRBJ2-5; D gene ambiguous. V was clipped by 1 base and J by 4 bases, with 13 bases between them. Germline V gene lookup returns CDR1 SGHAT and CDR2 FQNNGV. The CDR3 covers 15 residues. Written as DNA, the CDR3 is TGTGCCAGCAGCTTAGCCTCCGAGAGACGAGAGACCCAGTACTTC. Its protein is CASSLASERRETQYF.

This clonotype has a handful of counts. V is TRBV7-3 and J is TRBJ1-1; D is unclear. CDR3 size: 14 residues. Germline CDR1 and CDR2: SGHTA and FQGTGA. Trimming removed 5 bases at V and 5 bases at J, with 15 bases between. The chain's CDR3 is CASSASTVRTEAFF. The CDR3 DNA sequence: TGTGCCAGCAGCGCCTCTACGGTTCGGACTGAAGCTTTCTTT.

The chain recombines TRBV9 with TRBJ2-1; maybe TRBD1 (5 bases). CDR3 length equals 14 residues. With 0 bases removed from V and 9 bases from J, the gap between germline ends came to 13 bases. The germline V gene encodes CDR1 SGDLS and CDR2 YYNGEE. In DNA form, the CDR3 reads TGTGCCAGCAGCGTAGGGCCAGGGTCGGGTGAGCAGTTCTTC. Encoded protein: CASSVGPGSGEQFF.

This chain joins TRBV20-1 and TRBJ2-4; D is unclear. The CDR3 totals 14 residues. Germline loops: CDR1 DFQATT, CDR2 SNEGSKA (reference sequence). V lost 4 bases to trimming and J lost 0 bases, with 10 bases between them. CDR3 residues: CSATELLAKNIQYF. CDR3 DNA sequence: TGCAGTGCTACTGAGCTCCTAGCCAAAAACATTCAGTACTTC.

The CDR3 sequence is CASSVILGDTQYF. The DNA for the CDR3 is TGTGCCAGCAGCGTAATCCTCGGTGATACGCAGTATTTT. The rearrangement joins TRBV9 to TRBJ2-3; D is undetermined. This CDR3 is built from 13 residues. The V gene lost 1 base and the J gene lost 6 bases, with 9 bases spanning the gap. Per germline, CDR1 SGDLS and CDR2 YYNGEE.

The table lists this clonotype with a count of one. The CDR3 loop is CSATRVGTGGTGELFF. CDR3 DNA sequence: TGCAGTGCTACCCGAGTGGGGACAGGTGGCACCGGGGAGCTGTTTTTT. This chain joins TRBV20-1 and TRBJ2-2; 8 bases fit TRBD1. This CDR3 has 16 residues. Per the germline V gene, CDR1 is DFQATT and CDR2 is SNEGSKA (reference sequence). Trimming took 4 bases from V and 4 from J; bases not matched to a gene: 11.

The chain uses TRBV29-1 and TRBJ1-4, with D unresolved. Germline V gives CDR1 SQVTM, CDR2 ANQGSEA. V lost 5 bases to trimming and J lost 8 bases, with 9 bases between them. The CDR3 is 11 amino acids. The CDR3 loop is CSVSGNEKLFF. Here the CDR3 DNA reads TGCAGCGTTTCGGGGAACGAAAAACTGTTTTTT. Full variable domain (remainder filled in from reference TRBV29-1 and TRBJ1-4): SAVISQKPSRDICQRGTSLTIQCQVDSQVTMMFWYRQQPGQSLTLIATANQGSEATYESGFVIDKFPISRPNLTFSTLTVSNMSPEDSSIYLCSVSGNEKLFFGSGTQLSVL.

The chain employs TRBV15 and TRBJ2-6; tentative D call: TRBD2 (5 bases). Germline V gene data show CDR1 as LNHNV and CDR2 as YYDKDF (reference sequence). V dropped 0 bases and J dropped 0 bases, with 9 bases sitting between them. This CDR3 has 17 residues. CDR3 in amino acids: CATSRDGVLSGANVLTF. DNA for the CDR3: TGTGCCACCAGCAGAGACGGGGTACTCTCTGGGGCCAACGTCCTGACTTTC.

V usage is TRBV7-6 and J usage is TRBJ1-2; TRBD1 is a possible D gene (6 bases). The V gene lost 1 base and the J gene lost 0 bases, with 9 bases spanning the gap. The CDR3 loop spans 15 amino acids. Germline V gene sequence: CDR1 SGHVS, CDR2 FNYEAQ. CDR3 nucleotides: TGTGCCAGCAGCTTAGGGACAGACCCTAACTATGGCTACACCTTC. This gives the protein CASSLGTDPNYGYTF. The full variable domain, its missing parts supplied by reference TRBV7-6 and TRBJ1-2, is GAGVSQSPRYKVTKRGQDVALRCDPISGHVSLYWYRQALGQGPEFLTYFNYEAQQDKSGLPNDRFSAERPEGSISTLTIQRTEQRDSAMYRCASSLGTDPNYGYTFGSGTRLTVV.